One TCR beta chain is described in this entry. No antigen is known for it. Profiled with immunoSEQ multiplex PCR; TCRdb holds only in-frame clones, not every one. The sample holds about 120,000 clones, more than 75% seen once. The source of the sample is a study of T cell responses to AZD1222 COVID-19 vaccine. Study outcomes and limitations: Repertoires were collected only later (after the peak T cell response had occurred). Two AZD1222 doses significantly raised spike-specific TCR breadth and depth over controls.

The CDR3 contains 14 residues. Germline V gives CDR1 MNHEY, CDR2 SMNVEV (reference sequence). Trimming removed 6 bases at V and 0 bases at J, with 11 bases between. The TCR was taken from an adult in good health. The chain uses TRBV27 and TRBJ1-1; D is ambiguous. This sample comprised peripheral blood, obtained on day 0 of AZD1222 vaccination. CDR3 amino acids: CASSKQFMNTEAFF. In nucleotides, the CDR3 is TGTGCCAGCAGCAAACAGTTCATGAACACTGAAGCTTTCTTT.